The rows below give T cell receptor beta chains drawn from one sample of a study of blood T cell repertoires in COVID-19. TCRdb's table, derived via immunoSEQ multiplex PCR, lists solely in-frame clones and lacks some. The sample includes around 65,000 clones, about 82% of them seen just once. The sample taken for sequencing was peripheral blood. All receptors derive from a man in his sixties or seventies with acute or convalescent COVID-19. Each CDR3 is given with its conserved first and last residue. Each record gives: V gene, J gene, clone size, D gene, CDR3 protein, CDR3 DNA. D genes are given only for firm matches. Some rows have no size entry. The others give once, few or many, or a class for an expanded clone.

v_gene: TRBV3-1/TRBV3-2; j_gene: TRBJ1-3; abundance: .; d_gene: .; CDR3aa: CASSYEGRSGNTIYF; CDR3nt: TGTGCCAGCAGCTACGAGGGTAGGTCTGGAAACACCATATATTTT
v_gene: TRBV5-1; j_gene: TRBJ2-7; abundance: .; d_gene: TRBD1; CDR3aa: CASSSYRGPAYEQYF; CDR3nt: TGCGCCAGCAGCTCCTACAGGGGGCCCGCCTACGAGCAGTACTTC
v_gene: TRBV3-1/TRBV3-2; j_gene: TRBJ1-6; abundance: .; d_gene: .; CDR3aa: CASSQDSGVSYNSPLHF; CDR3nt: TGTGCCAGCAGCCAAGATTCGGGAGTCTCCTATAATTCACCCCTCCACTTT
v_gene: TRBV5-4; j_gene: TRBJ2-1; abundance: .; d_gene: TRBD2; CDR3aa: CASSFRSGDEQFF; CDR3nt: TGTGCCAGCAGCTTCCGTAGCGGGGACGAGCAGTTCTTC
v_gene: TRBV19; j_gene: TRBJ1-4; abundance: .; d_gene: .; CDR3aa: CASSTSATNEKLFF; CDR3nt: TGTGCCAGTAGTACGAGTGCAACTAATGAAAAACTGTTTTTT
v_gene: TRBV6-6; j_gene: TRBJ2-1; abundance: .; d_gene: .; CDR3aa: CASSPAQVSYNEQFF; CDR3nt: TGTGCCAGCAGTCCCGCACAGGTCTCCTACAATGAGCAGTTCTTC
v_gene: TRBV3-1/TRBV3-2; j_gene: TRBJ1-2; abundance: once; d_gene: .; CDR3aa: CASSQDLAGLNYGYTF; CDR3nt: TGTGCCAGCAGCCAAGATTTGGCAGGACTAAACTATGGCTACACCTTC
v_gene: TRBV5-1; j_gene: TRBJ1-2; abundance: .; d_gene: .; CDR3aa: CASSLAGIDGYTF; CDR3nt: TGCGCCAGCAGCTTGGCAGGAATTGATGGCTACACCTTC
v_gene: TRBV25-1; j_gene: TRBJ1-2; abundance: .; d_gene: TRBD1; CDR3aa: CASSVGTAGFYGYTF; CDR3nt: TGTGCCAGCAGTGTGGGGACAGCCGGATTCTATGGCTACACCTTC
v_gene: TRBV2; j_gene: TRBJ1-2; abundance: once; d_gene: .; CDR3aa: CASSEWQGNYGYTF; CDR3nt: TGTGCCAGCAGTGAATGGCAGGGTAACTATGGCTACACCTTC
v_gene: TRBV4-1; j_gene: TRBJ2-5; abundance: .; d_gene: TRBD2; CDR3aa: CASSHRGGGHLGTQYF; CDR3nt: TGCGCCAGCAGCCATCGGGGCGGGGGGCACCTCGGGACCCAGTACTTC
v_gene: TRBV6-1; j_gene: TRBJ1-2; abundance: .; d_gene: .; CDR3aa: CASSERIGGGYGYTF; CDR3nt: TGTGCCAGCAGTGAAAGGATCGGGGGGGGCTATGGCTACACCTTC
v_gene: TRBV10-3; j_gene: TRBJ1-1; abundance: .; d_gene: TRBD1; CDR3aa: CAISVGQGSVTEAFF; CDR3nt: TGTGCCATCAGTGTGGGACAGGGATCCGTCACTGAAGCTTTCTTT
v_gene: TRBV5-1; j_gene: TRBJ2-1; abundance: .; d_gene: TRBD1; CDR3aa: CASSLGTGSYNEQFF; CDR3nt: TGCGCCAGCAGCTTGGGGACAGGGTCCTACAATGAGCAGTTCTTC
v_gene: TRBV5-4; j_gene: TRBJ2-1; abundance: once; d_gene: .; CDR3aa: CASSSPTHNEQFF; CDR3nt: TGTGCCAGCAGCTCCCCTACGCACAATGAGCAGTTCTTC
v_gene: TRBV6-5; j_gene: TRBJ1-5; abundance: once; d_gene: .; CDR3aa: CASSPRLGDNQPQHF; CDR3nt: TGTGCCAGCTCCCCTCGCCTGGGAGATAATCAGCCCCAGCATTTT
v_gene: TRBV5-1; j_gene: TRBJ2-3; abundance: .; d_gene: TRBD1; CDR3aa: CASSLRTGGADTQYF; CDR3nt: TGCGCCAGCAGCCTACGGACAGGGGGAGCAGATACGCAGTATTTT
v_gene: TRBV7-3; j_gene: TRBJ2-5; abundance: .; d_gene: TRBD2; CDR3aa: CASSPSGGAMETQYF; CDR3nt: TGTGCCAGCAGCCCTAGCGGGGGGGCCATGGAGACCCAGTACTTC
v_gene: TRBV7-9; j_gene: TRBJ1-4; abundance: once; d_gene: .; CDR3aa: CASSLVKGLGNEKLFF; CDR3nt: TGTGCCAGCAGCTTAGTAAAGGGGCTGGGTAATGAAAAACTGTTTTTT
v_gene: TRBV19; j_gene: TRBJ1-6; abundance: .; d_gene: TRBD1; CDR3aa: CASSTRTGGSSYNSPLHF; CDR3nt: TGTGCCAGTAGTACCCGGACAGGGGGAAGCTCCTATAATTCACCCCTCCACTTT
v_gene: TRBV5-1; j_gene: TRBJ2-6; abundance: .; d_gene: .; CDR3aa: CASSLGAGANVLTF; CDR3nt: TGCGCCAGCAGCTTGGGAGCTGGGGCCAACGTCCTGACTTTC
v_gene: TRBV29-1; j_gene: TRBJ1-2; abundance: .; d_gene: .; CDR3aa: CSVRIPGGPLNYGYTF; CDR3nt: TGCAGCGTTAGAATTCCCGGGGGGCCGCTTAACTATGGCTACACCTTC
v_gene: TRBV5-1; j_gene: TRBJ1-6; abundance: .; d_gene: .; CDR3aa: CASSPGTFLSSYNSPLHF; CDR3nt: TGCGCCAGCAGCCCTGGGACATTCCTCAGCTCCTATAATTCACCCCTCCACTTT
v_gene: TRBV10-3; j_gene: TRBJ1-2; abundance: .; d_gene: .; CDR3aa: CAISNRGSNYGYTF; CDR3nt: TGTGCCATCAGCAATCGGGGATCTAACTATGGCTACACCTTC
v_gene: TRBV27; j_gene: TRBJ1-5; abundance: .; d_gene: TRBD1; CDR3aa: CASTVGTGASSNQPQHF; CDR3nt: TGTGCCAGCACCGTCGGGACAGGGGCGTCTAGCAATCAGCCCCAGCATTTT
v_gene: TRBV18; j_gene: TRBJ1-2; abundance: .; d_gene: .; CDR3aa: CASSPDGDYGYTF; CDR3nt: TGTGCCAGCTCTCCTGACGGGGACTATGGCTACACCTTC
v_gene: TRBV2; j_gene: TRBJ2-1; abundance: .; d_gene: .; CDR3aa: CASRGEYSYNEQFF; CDR3nt: TGTGCCAGCAGAGGAGAGTACTCCTACAATGAGCAGTTCTTC
v_gene: TRBV5-8; j_gene: TRBJ2-6; abundance: .; d_gene: .; CDR3aa: CASSLTFSGANVLTF; CDR3nt: TGTGCCAGCAGCTTGACTTTCTCTGGGGCCAACGTCCTGACTTTC
v_gene: TRBV18; j_gene: TRBJ2-3; abundance: .; d_gene: .; CDR3aa: CASSPQGEDTQYF; CDR3nt: TGTGCCAGCTCACCACAGGGAGAAGATACGCAGTATTTT
v_gene: TRBV2; j_gene: TRBJ2-1; abundance: .; d_gene: .; CDR3aa: CASSADNEQFF; CDR3nt: TGTGCCAGCAGTGCAGACAATGAGCAGTTCTTC
v_gene: TRBV21-1; j_gene: TRBJ2-6; abundance: .; d_gene: .; CDR3aa: CASSKPGLAGAGANVLTF; CDR3nt: TGTGCCAGCAGCAAACCGGGACTAGCGGGTGCTGGGGCCAACGTCCTGACTTTC
v_gene: TRBV10-3; j_gene: TRBJ2-4; abundance: .; d_gene: .; CDR3aa: CAISESLAKNIQYF; CDR3nt: TGTGCCATCAGTGAGTCCCTAGCCAAAAACATTCAGTACTTC
v_gene: TRBV7-9; j_gene: TRBJ1-1; abundance: .; d_gene: .; CDR3aa: CASSLGGGTEAFF; CDR3nt: TGTGCCAGCAGCTTAGGGGGCGGCACTGAAGCTTTCTTT
v_gene: TRBV3-1/TRBV3-2; j_gene: TRBJ1-6; abundance: .; d_gene: .; CDR3aa: CASSPWTALSPLHF; CDR3nt: TGTGCCAGCAGCCCTTGGACAGCCCTTTCACCCCTCCACTTT
v_gene: TRBV6-1; j_gene: TRBJ1-2; abundance: .; d_gene: .; CDR3aa: CASSEGFRDYGYTF; CDR3nt: TGTGCCAGCAGTGAAGGGTTCCGGGACTATGGCTACACCTTC
v_gene: TRBV3-1/TRBV3-2; j_gene: TRBJ2-7; abundance: .; d_gene: TRBD2; CDR3aa: CASSQGRGGSYEQYF; CDR3nt: TGTGCCAGCAGCCAAGGTCGGGGGGGCTCCTACGAGCAGTACTTC
v_gene: TRBV27; j_gene: TRBJ1-6; abundance: few; d_gene: TRBD1; CDR3aa: CASSYEKGQGDSPLHF; CDR3nt: TGTGCCAGCAGTTACGAAAAGGGACAGGGAGATTCACCCCTCCACTTT
v_gene: TRBV10-3; j_gene: TRBJ2-7; abundance: .; d_gene: .; CDR3aa: CAISESPGAPYEQYF; CDR3nt: TGTGCCATCAGTGAGTCGCCAGGGGCCCCCTACGAGCAGTACTTC
v_gene: TRBV7-3; j_gene: TRBJ2-7; abundance: .; d_gene: .; CDR3aa: CASSPGHNSYEQYF; CDR3nt: TGTGCCAGCAGCCCCGGACACAACTCCTACGAGCAGTACTTC
v_gene: TRBV18; j_gene: TRBJ1-6; abundance: .; d_gene: .; CDR3aa: CASSPLPDWGVGSPLHF; CDR3nt: TGTGCCAGCTCACCATTACCGGATTGGGGGGTCGGTTCACCCCTCCACTTT
v_gene: TRBV3-1/TRBV3-2; j_gene: TRBJ2-1; abundance: once; d_gene: .; CDR3aa: CASSQARYNEQFF; CDR3nt: TGTGCCAGCAGCCAGGCTCGCTACAATGAGCAGTTCTTC
v_gene: TRBV27; j_gene: TRBJ2-1; abundance: .; d_gene: .; CDR3aa: CASSTGLPPNEQFF; CDR3nt: TGTGCCAGCAGTACGGGACTCCCTCCCAATGAGCAGTTCTTC
v_gene: TRBV5-5; j_gene: TRBJ1-5; abundance: .; d_gene: .; CDR3aa: CASSQRTDQAQHF; CDR3nt: TGTGCCAGCAGTCAGAGGACAGATCAGGCCCAGCATTTT
v_gene: TRBV11-2; j_gene: TRBJ1-1; abundance: .; d_gene: TRBD1; CDR3aa: CASSPRGQGRESTEAFF; CDR3nt: TGTGCCAGCAGCCCCCGGGGACAGGGGCGAGAGTCCACTGAAGCTTTCTTT
v_gene: TRBV28; j_gene: TRBJ2-7; abundance: .; d_gene: .; CDR3aa: CASSSGQGYEQYF; CDR3nt: TGTGCCAGCAGCTCTGGGCAGGGGTACGAGCAGTACTTC
v_gene: TRBV23-1; j_gene: TRBJ1-2; abundance: .; d_gene: .; CDR3aa: CASSPRDSPNYGYTF; CDR3nt: TGCGCCAGCAGTCCCCGGGACTCCCCTAACTATGGCTACACCTTC
v_gene: TRBV15; j_gene: TRBJ2-5; abundance: .; d_gene: .; CDR3aa: CATSRPLGPPSGTQYF; CDR3nt: TGTGCCACCAGCAGACCCCTAGGTCCGCCGAGCGGGACCCAGTACTTC
v_gene: TRBV7-8; j_gene: TRBJ2-7; abundance: .; d_gene: TRBD2; CDR3aa: CASSLGTGLAAEQYF; CDR3nt: TGTGCCAGCAGCTTAGGCACGGGACTAGCTGCCGAGCAGTACTTC
v_gene: TRBV7-9; j_gene: TRBJ1-2; abundance: .; d_gene: TRBD1; CDR3aa: CASSRGTGGGYTF; CDR3nt: TGTGCCAGCAGCCGCGGGACAGGGGGAGGCTACACCTTC
v_gene: TRBV29-1; j_gene: TRBJ2-7; abundance: once; d_gene: TRBD1; CDR3aa: CSVGQGWFGYEQYF; CDR3nt: TGCAGCGTGGGACAGGGTTGGTTTGGTTACGAGCAGTACTTC
v_gene: TRBV5-1; j_gene: TRBJ2-7; abundance: few; d_gene: TRBD1; CDR3aa: CASSPGQGADEQYF; CDR3nt: TGCGCCAGCAGCCCGGGACAGGGGGCTGACGAGCAGTACTTC
v_gene: TRBV7-3; j_gene: TRBJ1-1; abundance: .; d_gene: TRBD1; CDR3aa: CASSPRDRGTEAFF; CDR3nt: TGTGCCAGCAGCCCCAGGGACAGGGGGACTGAAGCTTTCTTT
v_gene: TRBV7-9; j_gene: TRBJ1-4; abundance: .; d_gene: .; CDR3aa: CASSSRQTNEKLFF; CDR3nt: TGTGCCAGCAGCTCAAGACAGACTAATGAAAAACTGTTTTTT
v_gene: TRBV2; j_gene: TRBJ2-5; abundance: .; d_gene: TRBD2; CDR3aa: CASSGLAGGLETQYF; CDR3nt: TGTGCCAGCTCCGGACTAGCGGGGGGCCTAGAGACCCAGTACTTC
v_gene: TRBV6-5; j_gene: TRBJ1-1; abundance: few; d_gene: .; CDR3aa: CASSYGVGALMTEAFF; CDR3nt: TGTGCCAGCAGTTATGGTGTAGGGGCCCTAATGACTGAAGCTTTCTTT
v_gene: TRBV5-6; j_gene: TRBJ1-2; abundance: .; d_gene: TRBD1; CDR3aa: CASSPDLRQGGGGYTF; CDR3nt: TGTGCCAGCAGCCCCGACCTTCGACAGGGAGGTGGAGGCTACACCTTC
v_gene: TRBV7-3; j_gene: TRBJ2-3; abundance: .; d_gene: TRBD1; CDR3aa: CASSLGTGTDTQYF; CDR3nt: TGTGCCAGCAGCTTAGGGACAGGCACAGATACGCAGTATTTT
v_gene: TRBV28; j_gene: TRBJ1-1; abundance: .; d_gene: .; CDR3aa: CASSPGGGRGRTEAFF; CDR3nt: TGTGCCAGCAGCCCAGGAGGCGGCAGGGGACGCACTGAAGCTTTCTTT
v_gene: TRBV6-5; j_gene: TRBJ2-1; abundance: .; d_gene: .; CDR3aa: CASSSRYNEQFF; CDR3nt: TGTGCCAGCAGCTCCAGGTACAATGAGCAGTTCTTC
v_gene: TRBV5-1; j_gene: TRBJ2-7; abundance: .; d_gene: TRBD2; CDR3aa: CASSLVAGANYEQYF; CDR3nt: TGCGCCAGCAGCTTGGTAGCGGGGGCTAATTACGAGCAGTACTTC